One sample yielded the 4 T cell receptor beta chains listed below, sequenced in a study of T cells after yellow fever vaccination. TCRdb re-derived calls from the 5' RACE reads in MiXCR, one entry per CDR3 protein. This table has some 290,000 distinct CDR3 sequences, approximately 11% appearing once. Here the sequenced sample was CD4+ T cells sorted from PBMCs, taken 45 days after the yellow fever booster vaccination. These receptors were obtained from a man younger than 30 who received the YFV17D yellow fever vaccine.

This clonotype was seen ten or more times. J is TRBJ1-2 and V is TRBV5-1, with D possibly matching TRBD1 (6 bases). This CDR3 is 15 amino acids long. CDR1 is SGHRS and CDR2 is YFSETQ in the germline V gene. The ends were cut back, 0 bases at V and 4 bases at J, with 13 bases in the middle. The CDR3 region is CASSLEGVGPYGYTF. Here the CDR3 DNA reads TGCGCCAGCAGCTTGGAGGGGGTCGGACCCTATGGCTACACCTTC.

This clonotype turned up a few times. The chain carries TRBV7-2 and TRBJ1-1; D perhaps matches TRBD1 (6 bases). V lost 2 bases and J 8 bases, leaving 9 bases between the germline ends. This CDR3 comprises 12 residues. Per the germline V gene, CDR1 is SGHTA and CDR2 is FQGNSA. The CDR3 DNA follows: TGTGCCAGCAGCTTAAAGGGGGGAGAAGCTTTCTTT. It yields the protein CASSLKGGEAFF.

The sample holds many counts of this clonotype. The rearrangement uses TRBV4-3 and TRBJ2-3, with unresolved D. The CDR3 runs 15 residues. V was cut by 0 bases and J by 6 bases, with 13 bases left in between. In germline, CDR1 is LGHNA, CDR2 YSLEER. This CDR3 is CASSQDLRSLDTQYF. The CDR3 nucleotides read TGCGCCAGCAGCCAAGACCTTAGGAGTTTGGATACGCAGTATTTT.

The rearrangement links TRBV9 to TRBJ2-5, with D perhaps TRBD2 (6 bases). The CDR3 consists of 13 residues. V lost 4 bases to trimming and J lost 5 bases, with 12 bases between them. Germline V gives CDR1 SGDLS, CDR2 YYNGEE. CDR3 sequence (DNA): TGTGCCAGCAGCTCCCTCGGAGGGGAGACCCAGTACTTC. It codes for CASSSLGGETQYF.